These 24 T cell receptor beta chains were sequenced from one sample in a study of shared clonotypes between healthy human individuals. Method: immunoSEQ multiplex PCR; TCRdb's copy keeps in-frame clones and lacks some. Of about 2,500,000 clones in the sample, approximately 94% are singletons; the top ten hold around 0.14%. Sequenced: naive CD4+ T cells sorted from blood. Indicated subset: CD45RA+ positively selected. The receptor source for this set is a man aged 18 to 30 in good health.

The V gene is TRBV27, the J gene TRBJ2-5; tentative D call: TRBD1 (6 bases). Germline lookup yields CDR1 MNHEY and CDR2 SMNVEV (reference sequence). The CDR3 is 13 residues long. V lost 6 bases and J 4 bases, leaving 12 bases between the germline ends. This chain's CDR3 is CASRMRGLETQYF. The CDR3 DNA follows: TGTGCCAGCAGAATGAGGGGGTTAGAGACCCAGTACTTC.

Details on this clone: The junction and the germline gene differ at one end; a read error may be behind it. V usage is TRBV28 and J usage is TRBJ2-7, with 14 positions matching TRBD2. Germline assignment: CDR1 MDHEN and CDR2 SYDVKM. The CDR3 length is 15 residues. The CDR3, as DNA: TGTGCCAGCAGGGGCACCGGGACTAGCGGGGGCTTGGTGGGTTTC. Its protein product is CASRGTGTSGGLVGF.

The chain uses TRBV5-6 and TRBJ1-5, with TRBD1 identical over 7 bases. CDR1 is SGHDT, CDR2 YYEEEE, per germline. J lost 3 bases, V lost 5 bases, and 5 bases had no gene match. There are 14 residues in the CDR3. The DNA for the CDR3 is TGTGCCAGCAGGGCGGAGGGGGCCAATCAGCCCCAGCATTTT. It yields the protein CASRAEGANQPQHF. Looking up the rest from reference TRBV5-6 and TRBJ1-5 gives the full variable domain: DAGVTQSPTHLIKTRGQQVTLRCSPKSGHDTVSWYQQALGQGPQFIFQYYEEEERQRGNFPDRFSGHQFPNYSSELNVNALLLGDSALYLCASRAEGANQPQHFGDGTRLSIL.

For this clone: Other DNA sequences in the same sample also yield this CDR3. The V gene is TRBV5-1, the J gene TRBJ1-1; tentatively, D is TRBD1 (6 bases). Trimming shortened V by 0 bases and J by 5 bases, and 14 bases separated the two germline ends. Per the germline V gene, CDR1 is SGHRS and CDR2 is YFSETQ. CDR3 size: 15 residues. The CDR3 nucleotides are TGCGCCAGCAGCTTGGCCCCGGGGGCCGGAACTGAAGCTTTCTTT. Translation: CASSLAPGAGTEAFF.

V is TRBV6-1 and J is TRBJ2-7, with D possibly matching TRBD1 (6 bases). The germline V gene has CDR1 MNHNS and CDR2 SASEGT. This CDR3 spans 14 amino acids. Trimming removed 4 bases at V and 9 bases at J, with 19 bases between. CDR3 sequence: CASSGGNGQYWQYF. In DNA form, the CDR3 reads TGTGCCAGCAGTGGGGGGAACGGACAGTACTGGCAGTACTTC.

Only one count was recorded for this clone. The V gene is TRBV5-4, the J gene TRBJ1-1; 7 bases are a match to TRBD1. Trimming took 0 bases from V and 0 from J; bases not matched to a gene: 5. The CDR3 has 16 residues. Germline assignment: CDR1 SGHNT and CDR2 YYREEE (reference sequence). The CDR3 loop reads CASSLGGGNMNTEAFF. In nucleotides, the CDR3 is TGTGCCAGCAGCTTGGGAGGGGGCAACATGAACACTGAAGCTTTCTTT.

The genes are TRBV25-1 and TRBJ2-3; D gene unclear. Per germline, CDR1 MGHDK and CDR2 SYGVNS. V was shortened by 10 bases and J by 3 bases, with 17 bases between the two germline ends. CDR3 length: 14 residues. This CDR3 reads CATTPPVGTDTQYF. For the CDR3, the DNA is TGTGCCACTACACCCCCTGTGGGGACAGATACGCAGTATTTT.

The rearrangement joins TRBV28 to TRBJ2-5; maybe TRBD2 (5 bases). V was cut by 6 bases and J by 2 bases, with 10 bases left in between. The CDR3 totals 13 residues. Germline values: CDR1 MDHEN, CDR2 SYDVKM. Written as DNA, the CDR3 is TGTGCCAGCAGCTTCCGGGGTCAAGAGACCCAGTACTTC. Amino acid sequence: CASSFRGQETQYF.

The genes are TRBV9 and TRBJ2-5, with no clear D. The CDR3 extends over 14 amino acids. Germline CDR1 reads SGDLS; CDR2 reads YYNGEE. Trimming took 5 bases from V and 1 from J, leaving 12 bases between them. The CDR3 loop reads CASSKGFSQETQYF. The CDR3 nucleotides are TGTGCCAGCAGTAAAGGTTTTTCCCAAGAGACCCAGTACTTC.

In nucleotides, the CDR3 is TGTGCCAGCAGTGAACGACCGTATAGCAATCAGCCCCAGCATTTT. Its translation is CASSERPYSNQPQHF. J is TRBJ1-5 and V is TRBV6-1; no reliable D call. Germline CDR1 is MNHNS and CDR2 is SASEGT. The CDR3 totals 15 residues. The V end lost 2 bases, the J end lost 0 bases, and 8 bases lay between the germline ends.

The genes are TRBV6-1 and TRBJ2-1, with 7 bases aligning to TRBD2. The V and J ends lost 3 bases and 7 bases, in that order; junction bases with no gene match: 12. CDR1 is MNHNS, CDR2 SASEGT, per germline. The CDR3 spans 16 residues. CDR3 coding DNA: TGTGCCAGCAGTGATGGCTTCGGCGGCGGGAGAAATGAGCAGTTCTTC. This sequence encodes CASSDGFGGGRNEQFF.

CDR3 region: CASSSGAVEGYNEQFF. CDR3 coding DNA: TGTGCCAGCAGTTCCGGGGCCGTCGAAGGCTACAATGAGCAGTTCTTC. The chain uses TRBV11-1 and TRBJ2-1; D assignment may be TRBD1 or TRBD2 (5 bases each). The germline V gene has CDR1 SGHAT and CDR2 FQDESV (reference sequence). The CDR3 is 16 amino acids. With 6 bases removed from V and 3 bases from J, the gap between germline ends came to 18 bases.

This chain joins TRBV6-5 and TRBJ2-2; D is unclear. The CDR3 sequence is 13 residues long. Trimming left V 7 bases short and J 6 bases short, with 12 bases between. The germline V gene encodes CDR1 MNHEY and CDR2 SVGAGI. The CDR3: CASKLLGPGELFF. The CDR3 coding sequence is TGTGCCAGCAAGCTCCTGGGCCCCGGGGAGCTGTTTTTT.

Comment on this clone: Without the conserved terminal phenylalanine or tryptophan, this CDR3 likely stems from a read error. The limits of the CDR3 on the DNA are not certain, so only TCRdb's listed CDR3 is given. The gene calls are TRBV5-1 and TRBJ1-5; no DNA check was done on the table's D call, TRBD1. CDR1 is SGHRS and CDR2 is YFSETQ in the germline V gene. The CDR3 comprises 9 residues, both ends counted. The CDR3 spells CASSLGQKV.

The chain combines TRBV10-3 with TRBJ2-3; perhaps TRBD2 as D (6 bases). Germline V gene sequence: CDR1 ENHRY, CDR2 SYGVKD. This CDR3 has 13 amino acids. Trimming stripped 8 bases from V and 4 bases from J, with 13 bases between. In DNA form, the CDR3 reads TGTGCCATCGGGGCGGGAAAGCCAGATACGCAGTATTTT. Translated: CAIGAGKPDTQYF.

This clone is a singleton in its sample. This sequence joins TRBV7-8 and TRBJ1-3, with 7 bases aligning to TRBD1. The ends lost 5 bases at V and 4 bases at J; junction bases unmatched: 5. Germline V gene lookup returns CDR1 SGHVS and CDR2 FQNEAQ. The CDR3 extends over 14 amino acids. The CDR3 DNA reads as TGTGCCAGCAGCCTGGGGACAGTCGGAAACACCATATATTTT. This encodes CASSLGTVGNTIYF.

Note on this clone: Mismatch with germline at one junction end may stem from a read error. The gene calls are TRBV7-2 and TRBJ2-7; D tentatively reads TRBD1 or TRBD2 (6 bases each). This CDR3 has 12 amino acids. The germline gives CDR1 SGHTA, CDR2 FQGNSA. The CDR3 sequence: CASSLRGALPNF. For the CDR3, the DNA is TGTGCCAGCAGCTTAAGGGGGGCGCTCCCGAACTTC.

In DNA, the CDR3 is TGTGCCAGCAGCGTCCGGGACAGCCTCTACAATGAGCAGTTCTTC. Amino acid sequence: CASSVRDSLYNEQFF. The rearrangement uses TRBV9 and TRBJ2-1; 7 bases are shared with TRBD1. The CDR3 contains 15 residues. Germline loops: CDR1 SGDLS, CDR2 YYNGEE. V shed 2 bases, J shed 3 bases, and the junction held 5 bases outside the gene matches.

The CDR3 loop is CASSLFGGRREGTDTQYF. Here the CDR3 DNA reads TGCGCCAGCAGCTTGTTTGGGGGCCGGCGGGAAGGCACAGATACGCAGTATTTT. V usage is TRBV5-1 and J usage is TRBJ2-3, with D perhaps assigned TRBD1 or TRBD2 (6 bases each). Germline CDR1 reads SGHRS; CDR2 reads YFSETQ. The CDR3 is 18 residues long. V shed 1 base and J shed 1 base, with 19 bases lying between them. Looking up the rest from reference TRBV5-1 and TRBJ2-3 gives the full variable domain: KAGVTQTPRYLIKTRGQQVTLSCSPISGHRSVSWYQQTPGQGLQFLFEYFSETQRNKGNFPGRFSGRQFSNSRSEMNVSTLELGDSALYLCASSLFGGRREGTDTQYFGPGTRLTVL.

The count of this clone is one. V gene TRBV7-6 combines with J gene TRBJ2-7; 7 nucleotides match TRBD1. Germline lookup yields CDR1 SGHVS and CDR2 FNYEAQ. V shed 0 bases, J shed 2 bases, and the junction held 7 bases outside the gene matches. The CDR3 is 16 residues long. The CDR3 DNA follows: TGTGCCAGCAGCTTAGCTGGTCGGACAGGAGCCTACGAGCAGTACTTC. Protein product: CASSLAGRTGAYEQYF.

The chain links TRBV30 to TRBJ2-6, with a weak D call TRBD2 (6 bases). The CDR3 is 15 amino acids. Germline V lookup: CDR1 GTSNPN, CDR2 SVGIG (reference sequence). The V end lost 1 base, the J end lost 0 bases, and 7 bases lay between the germline ends. The CDR3 nucleotides read TGTGCCTGGAGTGCCGGGAGCTCTGGGGCCAACGTCCTGACTTTC. Its translation is CAWSAGSSGANVLTF.

J is TRBJ2-1 and V is TRBV5-4, with D hard to call. CDR3 length: 14 amino acids. V lost 2 bases and J lost 7, with 13 bases in between. Germline-derived CDR1 and CDR2 are SGHNT and YYREEE (reference sequence). The DNA of the CDR3 is TGTGCCAGCAGCTTTTATTATTTGGCGAATGAGCAGTTCTTC. This sequence encodes CASSFYYLANEQFF.

V gene TRBV7-8 combines with J gene TRBJ2-1; 9 nucleotides match TRBD2. This CDR3 has 17 amino acids. CDR1 and CDR2 (germline): SGHVS, FQNEAQ. V was clipped by 5 bases and J by 7 bases; unmatched bases: 15. CDR3 sequence (DNA): TGTGCCAGCAGCAACCGAAAACTGGGAGCGGGGGGAAATGAGCAGTTCTTC. Protein product: CASSNRKLGAGGNEQFF.

The rearrangement uses TRBV10-3 and TRBJ2-7; D might be TRBD1 (6 bases). V shed 0 bases and J shed 4 bases, with 13 bases lying between them. This CDR3 has 15 amino acids. Germline CDR1 ENHRY, CDR2 SYGVKD. The CDR3 spells CAISESPGHEYEQYF. CDR3 coding DNA: TGTGCCATCAGTGAGTCCCCGGGACACGAATACGAGCAGTACTTC.